This T cell receptor (beta chain) was identified in a study of blood T cell repertoires in COVID-19 (dated by TCRdb to 2020 to 2022). Describing the broader study: Samples from collaborators originated in the United States, Italy and Spain and spanned both the acute and convalescent phases of COVID-19. Sample metadata almost always included a de-identified subject ID, COVID-19 status, age in years and sex. The dataset comprised deeply sampled blood TCRbeta repertoires from subjects exposed to, actively infected with, or recovered from COVID-19. The material from the prospective study consisted of cDNA or gDNA derived from T cells, B-cell-depleted T cells, or PBMCs. Samples came from the ongoing ImmuneRACE study (first 160 participants) plus 1,254 subjects from 6 global collaborators. The repertoires were released in a freely available public database intended as a resource for research on the immune response to SARS-CoV-2. Where HLA class I and class II types were available, the types were taken from metadata supplied by the sample provider, not from assay-based typing.

Based on the germline V gene, the CDR1 and CDR2 sequences are SGHTA and FQGTGA. The V end loses 5 bases and the J end loses 1 base, and a stretch of 9 bases separates them. The CDR3 runs 13 residues from the cysteine to the phenylalanine. The kept DNA is CDR3 alone, 39 bases in frame from the first base. Each collaborating institution followed its own protocols to collect whole blood in K2EDTA tubes. For TCRbeta analysis, collaborators shipped samples as frozen whole blood, isolated PBMCs, or DNA extracted from either of those sample types. On this clone itself: Its binding antigen is unknown. The input lacks base qualities; no much larger clone sits a single base away.

Here is what the overall study found, with its caveats: The quantity of clinical and demographic metadata differed by source and by participant and was supplied without curation.

The immunoSEQ Assay, a bias-controlled multiplex PCR, was used to amplify TCRbeta CDR3 regions from genomic DNA. On the authors' methods: The number of nucleated cells in each sample was estimated by amplification of reference gene primers within the assay. Sequence reads were collapsed and filtered to measure the absolute abundance of every unique TCRbeta CDR3 rearrangement. For each sample, productive Simpson clonality was calculated as the square root of Simpson's diversity index over productive rearrangements. TCRdb carries this immuneACCESS record with in-frame sequences only. Its versions omit some clonotypes, under half of them owing to an unresolved V gene in the studies checked, with the rest unexplained. From that table come the V and J calls and clone size; the DNA was used to work out D and trimming. The sample contains 70,000 or so clones, roughly 77% of them found a single time. The ten largest make up 35% to 40% of the sample.

This clonotype originated in a woman in her seventies with acute or convalescent COVID-19. Source material: peripheral blood. The receptor chain draws on TRBV7-3 and TRBJ2-7, with no D gene named confidently. The CDR3 amino acid sequence is: CASSLSSSYEQYF. The DNA sequence is as follows: TGTGCCAGCAGCCTCTCCTCGTCCTACGAGCAGTACTTC.